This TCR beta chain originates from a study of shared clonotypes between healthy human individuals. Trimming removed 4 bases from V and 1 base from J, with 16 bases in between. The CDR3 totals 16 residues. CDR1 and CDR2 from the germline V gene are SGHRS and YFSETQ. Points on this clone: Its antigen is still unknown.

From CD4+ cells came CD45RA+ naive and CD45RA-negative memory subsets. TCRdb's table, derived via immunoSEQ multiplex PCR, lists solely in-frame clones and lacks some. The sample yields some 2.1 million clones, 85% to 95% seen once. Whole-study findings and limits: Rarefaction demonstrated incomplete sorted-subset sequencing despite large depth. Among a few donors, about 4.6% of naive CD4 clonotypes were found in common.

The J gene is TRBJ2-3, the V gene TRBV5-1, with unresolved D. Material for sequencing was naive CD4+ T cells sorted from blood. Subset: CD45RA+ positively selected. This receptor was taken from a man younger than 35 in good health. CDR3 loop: CASSLIFRPGTDTQYF. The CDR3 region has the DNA TGCGCCAGCAGCCTTATATTTAGGCCGGGCACAGATACGCAGTATTTT.